This TCR beta chain was identified in a study of blood T cells in healthy people across ages. This clonotype has a handful of counts. Its cognate antigen is unknown. Germline V gene data show CDR1 as MNHEY and CDR2 as SVGEGT. This CDR3 has 17 residues. The V end lost 5 bases, the J end lost 3 bases, and 21 bases lay between the germline ends. Donors gave 8.5 to 10 milliliters of peripheral blood apiece. Study results and limitations: Diversity figures based on one million T cells were deemed too low.

Primers used in a second PCR of about 7 to 12 cycles were a sample-barcoded 5' primer and a J-beta primer mix. Sequencing yielded, for each sample, at least 2.5 million paired-end reads carrying CDR3. Each CDR3 protein gets one entry after TCRdb re-called the 5' RACE reads with MiXCR. The sample holds 800,000 to 1,000,000 distinct CDR3 sequences; roughly 43% are singletons and the top ten take 13%. The origin of this receptor is a man aged 25 to 40 in good health. This rearrangement joins TRBV6-2 or TRBV6-3 to TRBJ2-3; possibly TRBD1 or TRBD2 for D (5 bases each). Source material: blood. The CDR3 loop is CASSQGSFGTATDTQYF. The CDR3 coding sequence is TGTGCCAGCAGTCAGGGTTCGTTCGGGACGGCTACAGATACGCAGTATTTT.